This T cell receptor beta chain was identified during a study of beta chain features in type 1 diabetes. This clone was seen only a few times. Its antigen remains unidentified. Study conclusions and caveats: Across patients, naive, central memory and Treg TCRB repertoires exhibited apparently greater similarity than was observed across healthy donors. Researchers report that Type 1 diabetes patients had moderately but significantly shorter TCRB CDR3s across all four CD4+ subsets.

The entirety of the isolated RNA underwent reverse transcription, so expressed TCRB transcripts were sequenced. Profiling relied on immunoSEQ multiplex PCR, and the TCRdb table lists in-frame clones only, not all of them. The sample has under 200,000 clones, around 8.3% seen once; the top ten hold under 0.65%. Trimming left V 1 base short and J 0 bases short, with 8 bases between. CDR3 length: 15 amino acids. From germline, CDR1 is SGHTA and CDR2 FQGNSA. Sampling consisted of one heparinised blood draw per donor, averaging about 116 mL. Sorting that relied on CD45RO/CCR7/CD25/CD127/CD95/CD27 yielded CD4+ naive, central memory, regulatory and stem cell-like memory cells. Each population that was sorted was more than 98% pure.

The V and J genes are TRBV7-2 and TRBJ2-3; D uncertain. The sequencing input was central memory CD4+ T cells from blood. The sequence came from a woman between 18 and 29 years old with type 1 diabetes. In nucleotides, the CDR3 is TGTGCCAGCAGCTTAGACCAGTCTAGCACAGATACGCAGTATTTT. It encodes CASSLDQSSTDTQYF. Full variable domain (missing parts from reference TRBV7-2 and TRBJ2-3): GAGVSQSPSNKVTEKGKDVELRCDPISGHTALYWYRQSLGQGLEFLIYFQGNSAPDKSGLPSDRFSAERTGGSVSTLTIQRTQQEDSAVYLCASSLDQSSTDTQYFGPGTRLTVL.